The TCR beta chain under discussion was sequenced for a study of T cells in Graves' hyperthyroidism and ophthalmopathy. General study results and limits: Prediction of ophthalmopathy progression came a median approximately 6 months pre-onset.

This clonotype was found many times. Its antigen remains unknown. Germline V gene lookup returns CDR1 DFQATT and CDR2 SNEGSKA (reference sequence). CDR3 length: 15 amino acids. The V segment lost 0 bases and the J segment 7 bases; nucleotides outside the gene matches: 9. Researchers took RNA transcripts and amplified the TCR beta CDR3 regions from them. HTBI primers drove first-round RT-PCR of the TCR CDR3. TCRdb itself ran the multiplex PCR reads through MiXCR, one entry per CDR3 protein. Of some 400,000 distinct CDR3 sequences listed, approximately 15% were seen once; the top ten hold about 10%. Graves' hyperthyroidism showing no ophthalmopathy progression within 18 months was considered stable.

The sample comprised blood. This clonotype originated in a woman in her fifties or sixties with Graves' hyperthyroidism. This chain connects TRBV20-1 to TRBJ2-1; 7 nucleotides agree with TRBD2. The CDR3 DNA sequence: TGCAGTGCTAGAGACGGGGGGAGGGCCAAAAATGAGCAGTTCTTC. Residues: CSARDGGRAKNEQFF.